One T cell receptor beta chain is described in this entry. CDR1 is LNHDA and CDR2 is SQIVND in the germline V gene (reference sequence). The V segment lost 4 bases and the J segment 6 bases; nucleotides outside the gene matches: 8. This CDR3 has 14 residues. The sample comes from a study of cytomegalovirus exposure and HLA in healthy donors. 13 Jbeta primers and 60 Vbeta primers were used for the PCR. This table comes from immunoSEQ multiplex PCR, and its TCRdb copy is limited to in-frame clones, with some not included. Of about 130,000 clones listed, approximately 80% were seen once; the top ten hold roughly 2.5%.

This clonotype was sampled from a boy between 2 and 10 years old in good health and CMV-seronegative. The chain has TRBV19 and TRBJ1-2; 7 positions match TRBD1. What was sequenced was PBMCs. In DNA form, the CDR3 reads TGTGCCAGTAGTACTATAGACAGGGATAATGGCTACACCTTC. Residues: CASSTIDRDNGYTF.